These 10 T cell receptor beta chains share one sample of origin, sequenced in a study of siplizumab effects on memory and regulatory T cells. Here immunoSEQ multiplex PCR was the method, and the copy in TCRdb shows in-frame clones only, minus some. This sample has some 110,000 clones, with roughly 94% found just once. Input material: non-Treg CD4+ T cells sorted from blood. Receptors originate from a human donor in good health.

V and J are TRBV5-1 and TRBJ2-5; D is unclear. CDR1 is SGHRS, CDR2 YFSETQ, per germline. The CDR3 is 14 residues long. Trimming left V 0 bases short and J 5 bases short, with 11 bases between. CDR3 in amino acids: CASSLELVGETQYF. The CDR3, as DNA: TGCGCCAGCAGCTTGGAGCTCGTTGGGGAGACCCAGTACTTC.

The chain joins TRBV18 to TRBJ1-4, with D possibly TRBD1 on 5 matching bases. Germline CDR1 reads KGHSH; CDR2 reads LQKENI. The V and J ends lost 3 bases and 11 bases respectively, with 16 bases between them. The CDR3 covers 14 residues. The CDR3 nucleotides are TGTGCCAGCTCACCTGGGGAATTAAAGGGGAAACTGTTTTTT. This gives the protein CASSPGELKGKLFF. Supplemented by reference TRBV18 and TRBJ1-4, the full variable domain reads NAGVMQNPRHLVRRRGQEARLRCSPMKGHSHVYWYRQLPEEGLKFMVYLQKENIIDESGMPKERFSAEFPKEGPSILRIQQVVRGDSAAYFCASSPGELKGKLFFGSGTQLSVL.

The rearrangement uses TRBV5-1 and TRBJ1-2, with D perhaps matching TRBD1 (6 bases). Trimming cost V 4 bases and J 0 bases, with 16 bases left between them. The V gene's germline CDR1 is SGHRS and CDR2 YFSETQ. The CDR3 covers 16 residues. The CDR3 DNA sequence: TGCGCCAGCAGCCCACAGGGTATAGTGGCTAACTATGGCTACACCTTC. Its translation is CASSPQGIVANYGYTF.

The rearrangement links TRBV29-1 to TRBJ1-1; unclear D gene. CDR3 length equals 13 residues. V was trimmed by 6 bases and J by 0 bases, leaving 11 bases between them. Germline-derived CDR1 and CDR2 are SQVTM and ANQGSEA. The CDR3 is CSVVAALNTEAFF. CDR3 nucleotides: TGCAGCGTAGTGGCAGCGCTGAACACTGAAGCTTTCTTT.

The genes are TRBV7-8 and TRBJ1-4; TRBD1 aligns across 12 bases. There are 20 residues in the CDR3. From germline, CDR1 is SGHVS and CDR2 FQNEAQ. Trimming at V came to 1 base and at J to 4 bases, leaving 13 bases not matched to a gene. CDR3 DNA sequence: TGTGCCAGCAGCTTAGTCTCTTTCCGGGACAGGGGGCCTTTTAATGAAAAACTGTTTTTT. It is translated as CASSLVSFRDRGPFNEKLFF. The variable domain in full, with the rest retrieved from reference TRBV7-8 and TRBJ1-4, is GAGVSQSPRYKVAKRGQDVALRCDPISGHVSLFWYQQALGQGPEFLTYFQNEAQLDKSGLPSDRFFAERPEGSVSTLKIQRTQQEDSAVYLCASSLVSFRDRGPFNEKLFFGSGTQLSVL.

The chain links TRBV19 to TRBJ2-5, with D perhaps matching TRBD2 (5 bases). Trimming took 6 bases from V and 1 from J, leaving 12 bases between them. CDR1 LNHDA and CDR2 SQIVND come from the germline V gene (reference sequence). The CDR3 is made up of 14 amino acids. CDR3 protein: CASSHGRLQETQYF. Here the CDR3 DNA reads TGTGCCAGTAGCCATGGGAGACTCCAAGAGACCCAGTACTTC.

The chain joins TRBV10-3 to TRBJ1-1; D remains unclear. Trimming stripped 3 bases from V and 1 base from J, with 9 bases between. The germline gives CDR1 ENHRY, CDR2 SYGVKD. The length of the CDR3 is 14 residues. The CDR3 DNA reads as TGTGCCATCAGTGATGGAACGGGGAACACTGAAGCTTTCTTT. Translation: CAISDGTGNTEAFF.

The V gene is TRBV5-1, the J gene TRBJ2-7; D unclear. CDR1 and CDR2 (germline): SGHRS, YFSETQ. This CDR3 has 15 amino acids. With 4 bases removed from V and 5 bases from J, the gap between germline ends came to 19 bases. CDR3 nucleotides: TGCGCCAGCAGCCCCACAGCAAGCGCTAAACACGAGCAGTACTTC. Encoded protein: CASSPTASAKHEQYF.

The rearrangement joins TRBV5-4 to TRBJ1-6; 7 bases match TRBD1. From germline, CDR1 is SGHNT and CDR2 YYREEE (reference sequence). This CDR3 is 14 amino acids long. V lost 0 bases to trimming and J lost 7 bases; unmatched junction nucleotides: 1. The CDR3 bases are TGTGCCAGCAGCTTGGAGGGGGCCAATTCACCCCTCCACTTT. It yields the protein CASSLEGANSPLHF.

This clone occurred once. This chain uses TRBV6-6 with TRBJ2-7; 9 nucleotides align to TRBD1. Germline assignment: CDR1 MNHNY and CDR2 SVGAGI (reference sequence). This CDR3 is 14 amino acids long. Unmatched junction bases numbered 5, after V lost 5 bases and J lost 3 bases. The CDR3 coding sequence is TGTGCCAGCAGTCTGAGACAGGGGGTCTACGAGCAGTACTTC. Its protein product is CASSLRQGVYEQYF.